These T cell receptor beta chains were read from a single sample in a study of cytomegalovirus exposure and HLA in healthy donors. Clones were read by immunoSEQ multiplex PCR, and TCRdb kept only the in-frame ones, dropping some. The sample lists about 90,000 clones; 65% to 75% were seen once. The specimen was PBMCs. Receptor source: a man under 40 in good health and CMV-seropositive. CDR3s include the opening cysteine and the closing phenylalanine or tryptophan. A D gene is named only where the DNA matches it firmly. Clone size is shown for a subset of rows, as once, few, many or a class of expanded clone.

v_call	j_call	d_call	clone_size	cdr3_length	cdr3_aa	cdr3_nt
TRBV19	TRBJ1-1	TRBD1	NA	15	CASSSGGYMNTEAFF	TGTGCCAGTAGCTCAGGGGGATACATGAACACTGAAGCTTTCTTT
TRBV28	TRBJ2-3	TRBD1	NA	17	CASSPGGHRGITDTQYF	TGTGCCAGCAGCCCCGGCGGGCACAGGGGTATTACAGATACGCAGTATTTT
TRBV30	TRBJ1-1	TRBD1	NA	13	CAWSVQGDTEAFF	TGTGCCTGGAGTGTACAGGGGGACACTGAAGCTTTCTTT
TRBV5-1	TRBJ1-1	NA	few	16	CASSFTRRQANTEAFF	TGCGCCAGCAGCTTCACCAGGAGACAGGCGAACACTGAAGCTTTCTTT
TRBV30	TRBJ2-3	NA	NA	19	CAWSPYKQTGIRSGDTQYF	TGTGCCTGGAGTCCCTACAAACAGACCGGGATAAGGTCTGGAGATACGCAGTATTTT
TRBV5-1	TRBJ1-6	NA	NA	14	CASSLDSRGSPLHF	TGCGCCAGCAGCTTGGATTCGCGAGGTTCACCCCTCCACTTT
TRBV4-2	TRBJ1-4	NA	NA	15	CASSPEAGENEKLFF	TGTGCCAGCAGCCCCGAGGCAGGGGAAAATGAAAAACTGTTTTTT
TRBV19	TRBJ2-6	TRBD1	NA	16	CASSTRTGSGANVLTF	TGTGCCAGTAGTACGAGGACAGGGAGCGGGGCCAACGTCCTGACTTTC
TRBV27	TRBJ2-1	NA	NA	15	CASRLDSLYYNEQFF	TGTGCCAGCAGGCTGGACAGCCTCTACTACAATGAGCAGTTCTTC
TRBV4-1	TRBJ1-2	NA	NA	15	CASSQLASSRRGYTF	TGCGCCAGCAGCCAGCTAGCGTCAAGCCGACGGGGCTACACCTTC
TRBV5-1	TRBJ1-1	NA	NA	15	CASSPTGAGGTEAFF	TGCGCCAGCAGCCCAACCGGGGCCGGGGGCACTGAAGCTTTCTTT